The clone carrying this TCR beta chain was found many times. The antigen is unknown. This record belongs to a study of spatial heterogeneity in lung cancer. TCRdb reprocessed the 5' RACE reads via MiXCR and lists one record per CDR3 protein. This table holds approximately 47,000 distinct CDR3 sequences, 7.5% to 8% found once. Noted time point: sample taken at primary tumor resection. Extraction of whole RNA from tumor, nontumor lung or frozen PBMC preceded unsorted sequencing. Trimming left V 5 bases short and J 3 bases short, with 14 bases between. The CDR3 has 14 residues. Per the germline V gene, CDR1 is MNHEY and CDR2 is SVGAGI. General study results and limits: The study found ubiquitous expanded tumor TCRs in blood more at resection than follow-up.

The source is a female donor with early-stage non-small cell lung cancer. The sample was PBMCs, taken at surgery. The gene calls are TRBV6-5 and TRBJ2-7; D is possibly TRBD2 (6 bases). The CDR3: CASSAGRSHYEQYF. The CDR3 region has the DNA TGTGCCAGCAGTGCGGGACGATCCCACTACGAGCAGTACTTC.